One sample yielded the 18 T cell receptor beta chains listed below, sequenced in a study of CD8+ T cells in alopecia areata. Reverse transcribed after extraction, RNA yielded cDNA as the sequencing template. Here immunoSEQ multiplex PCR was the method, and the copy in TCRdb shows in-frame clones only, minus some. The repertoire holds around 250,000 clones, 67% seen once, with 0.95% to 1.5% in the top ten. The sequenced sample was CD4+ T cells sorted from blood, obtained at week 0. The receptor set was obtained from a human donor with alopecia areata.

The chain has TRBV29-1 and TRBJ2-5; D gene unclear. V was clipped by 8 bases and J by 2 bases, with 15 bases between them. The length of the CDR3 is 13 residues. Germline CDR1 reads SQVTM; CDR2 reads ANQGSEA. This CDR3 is CSLGPLEQETQYF. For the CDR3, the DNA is TGCAGCTTAGGACCCCTGGAGCAAGAGACCCAGTACTTC.

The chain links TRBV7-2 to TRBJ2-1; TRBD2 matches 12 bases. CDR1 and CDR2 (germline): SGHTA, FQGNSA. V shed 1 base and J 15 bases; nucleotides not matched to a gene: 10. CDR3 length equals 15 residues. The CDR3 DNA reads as TGTGCCAGCAGCTTAGGGTCTAGCGGGGGGGCTGTTCGGTTCTTC. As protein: CASSLGSSGGAVRFF. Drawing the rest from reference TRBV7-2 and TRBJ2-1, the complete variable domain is GAGVSQSPSNKVTEKGKDVELRCDPISGHTALYWYRQSLGQGLEFLIYFQGNSAPDKSGLPSDRFSAERTGGSVSTLTIQRTQQEDSAVYLCASSLGSSGGAVRFFGPGTRLTVL.

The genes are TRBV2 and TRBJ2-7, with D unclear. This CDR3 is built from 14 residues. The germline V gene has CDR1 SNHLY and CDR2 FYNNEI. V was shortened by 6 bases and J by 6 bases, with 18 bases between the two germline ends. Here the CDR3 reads CASRTDSLVGEQYF. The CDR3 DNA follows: TGTGCCAGCAGAACTGACTCCCTCGTTGGCGAGCAGTACTTC.

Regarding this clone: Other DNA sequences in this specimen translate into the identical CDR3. CDR3 nucleotides: TGTGCCAGCTCACCGGGGCAAGAGACCCAGTACTTC. Translating gives CASSPGQETQYF. The chain joins TRBV18 to TRBJ2-5; D remains unclear. Germline V gene lookup returns CDR1 KGHSH and CDR2 LQKENI. Trimming stripped 3 bases from V and 2 bases from J, with 4 bases between. The CDR3 spans 12 residues. The whole variable domain, remainder taken from reference TRBV18 and TRBJ2-5, is NAGVMQNPRHLVRRRGQEARLRCSPMKGHSHVYWYRQLPEEGLKFMVYLQKENIIDESGMPKERFSAEFPKEGPSILRIQQVVRGDSAAYFCASSPGQETQYFGPGTRLLVL.

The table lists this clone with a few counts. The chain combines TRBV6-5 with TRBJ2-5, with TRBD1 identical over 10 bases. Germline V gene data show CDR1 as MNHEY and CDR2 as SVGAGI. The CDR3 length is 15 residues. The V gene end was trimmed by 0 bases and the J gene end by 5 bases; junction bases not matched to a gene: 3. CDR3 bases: TGTGCCAGCAGTTACTCAGGACAGGGGGTGGAGACCCAGTACTTC. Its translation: CASSYSGQGVETQYF.

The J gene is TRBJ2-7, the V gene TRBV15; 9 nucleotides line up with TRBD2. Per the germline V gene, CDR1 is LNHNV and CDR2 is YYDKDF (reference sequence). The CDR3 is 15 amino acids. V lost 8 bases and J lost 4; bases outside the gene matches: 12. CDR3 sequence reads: CATSPRRSGGYEQYF. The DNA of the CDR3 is TGTGCCACCTCACCGAGAAGAAGCGGGGGGTACGAGCAGTACTTC. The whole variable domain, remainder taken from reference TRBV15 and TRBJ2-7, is DAMVIQNPRYQVTQFGKPVTLSCSQTLNHNVMYWYQQKSSQAPKLLFHYYDKDFNNEADTPDNFQSRRPNTSFCFLDIRSPGLGDTAMYLCATSPRRSGGYEQYFGPGTRLTVT.

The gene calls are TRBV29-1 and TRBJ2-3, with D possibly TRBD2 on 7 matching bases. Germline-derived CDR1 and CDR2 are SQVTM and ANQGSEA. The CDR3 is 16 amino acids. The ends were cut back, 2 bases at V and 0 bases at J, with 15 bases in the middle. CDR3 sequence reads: CSVERGGGYSTDTQYF. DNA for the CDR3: TGCAGCGTTGAACGGGGCGGGGGCTATAGCACAGATACGCAGTATTTT.

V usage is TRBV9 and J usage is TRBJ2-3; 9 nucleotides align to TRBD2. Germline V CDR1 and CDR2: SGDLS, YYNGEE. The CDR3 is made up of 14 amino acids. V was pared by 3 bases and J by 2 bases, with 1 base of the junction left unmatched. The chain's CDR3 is CASSAGLATDTQYF. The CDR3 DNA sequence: TGTGCCAGCAGCGCGGGACTAGCCACAGATACGCAGTATTTT.

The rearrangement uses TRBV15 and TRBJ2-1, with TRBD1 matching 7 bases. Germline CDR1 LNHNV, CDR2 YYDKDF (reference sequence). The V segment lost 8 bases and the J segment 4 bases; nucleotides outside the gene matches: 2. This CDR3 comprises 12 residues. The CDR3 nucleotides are TGTGCCACCGTGGGACAGTACAATGAGCAGTTCTTC. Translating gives CATVGQYNEQFF.

The CDR3 DNA sequence: TGTGCCAGCAGCCAAGATCTCAGGGCCTACGAGCAGTACTTC. It yields the protein CASSQDLRAYEQYF. The chain uses TRBV4-2 and TRBJ2-7, with D tentatively TRBD1 (5 bases). V lost 0 bases, J lost 2 bases, and 8 bases lay in between. The length of the CDR3 is 14 residues. The germline CDR1 and CDR2 sequences are LGHNA and YNFKEQ.

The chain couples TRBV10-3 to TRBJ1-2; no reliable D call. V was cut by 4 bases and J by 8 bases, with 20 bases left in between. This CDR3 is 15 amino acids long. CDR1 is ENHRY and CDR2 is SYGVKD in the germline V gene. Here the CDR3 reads CAISAPRPGSGGYTF. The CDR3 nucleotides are TGTGCCATCAGTGCCCCCAGACCCGGTAGTGGGGGCTACACCTTC.

For the CDR3, the DNA is TGTGCCAGCAGCCAAGTAGGCCTGGGAGAGCAGTACTTC. It encodes CASSQVGLGEQYF. V gene TRBV14 combines with J gene TRBJ2-7; D gene unclear. The germline V gene encodes CDR1 SGHDN and CDR2 FVKESK. The CDR3 runs to 13 residues. V was pared by 1 base and J by 7 bases, with 11 bases between.

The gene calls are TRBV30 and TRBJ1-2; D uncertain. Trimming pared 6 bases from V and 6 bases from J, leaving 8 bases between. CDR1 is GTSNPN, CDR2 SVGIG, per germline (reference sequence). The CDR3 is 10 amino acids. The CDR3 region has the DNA TGTGCCTGCCTTACCAATGGCTACACCTTC. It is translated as CACLTNGYTF. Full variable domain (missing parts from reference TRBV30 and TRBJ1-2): SQTIHQWPATLVQPVGSPLSLECTVEGTSNPNLYWYRQAAGRGLQLLFYSVGIGQISSEVPQNLSASRPQDRQFILSSKKLLLSDSGFYLCACLTNGYTFGSGTRLTVV.

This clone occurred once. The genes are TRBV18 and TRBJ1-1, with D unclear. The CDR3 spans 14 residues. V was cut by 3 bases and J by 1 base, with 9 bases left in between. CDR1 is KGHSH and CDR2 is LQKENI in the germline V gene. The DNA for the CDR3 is TGTGCCAGCTCACCCTGGCCAGGGAACACTGAAGCTTTCTTT. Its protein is CASSPWPGNTEAFF.

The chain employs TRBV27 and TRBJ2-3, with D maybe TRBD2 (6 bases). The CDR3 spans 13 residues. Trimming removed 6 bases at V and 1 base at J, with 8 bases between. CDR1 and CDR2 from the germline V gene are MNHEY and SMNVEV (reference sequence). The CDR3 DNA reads TGTGCCAGCAGGTTAGCGGGCACAGATACGCAGTATTTT. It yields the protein CASRLAGTDTQYF.

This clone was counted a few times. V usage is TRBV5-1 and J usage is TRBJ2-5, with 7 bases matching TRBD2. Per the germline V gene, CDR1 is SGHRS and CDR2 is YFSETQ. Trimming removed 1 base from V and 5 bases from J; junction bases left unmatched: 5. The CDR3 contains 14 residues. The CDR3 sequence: CASSLYLAEETQYF. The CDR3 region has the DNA TGCGCCAGCAGCTTGTACCTAGCGGAGGAGACCCAGTACTTC.

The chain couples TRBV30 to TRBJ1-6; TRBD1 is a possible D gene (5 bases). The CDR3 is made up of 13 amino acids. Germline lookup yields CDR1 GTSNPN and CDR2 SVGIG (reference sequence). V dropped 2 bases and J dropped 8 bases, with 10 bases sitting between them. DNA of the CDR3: TGTGCCTGGAGTCCAGGGCAAGATTCACCCCTCCACTTT. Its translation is CAWSPGQDSPLHF.

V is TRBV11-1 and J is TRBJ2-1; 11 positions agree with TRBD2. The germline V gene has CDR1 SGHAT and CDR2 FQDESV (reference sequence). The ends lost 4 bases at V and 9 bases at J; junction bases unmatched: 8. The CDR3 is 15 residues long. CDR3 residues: CASSSATSGVREQFF. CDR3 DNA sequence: TGTGCCAGCAGCTCAGCGACTAGCGGGGTACGTGAGCAGTTCTTC.